What follows describes a single T cell receptor (beta chain). Its matching antigen is unknown. Sequencing used immunoSEQ multiplex PCR; TCRdb keeps in-frame clones, though not all of them. In the table there are about 91,000 clones, roughly 93% of which are singletons. This CDR3 has 15 amino acids. After removal of 0 bases from V and 2 bases from J, the junction contained 5 bases not matched to a gene. From germline, CDR1 is SGDLS and CDR2 YYNGEE. This entry is derived from a study of siplizumab effects on memory and regulatory T cells. Study conclusions and caveats: Proliferating Tregs in siplizumab cultures were never verified as suppressive. There appeared to be greater diversity in naive T cells than in memory cells, and naive T cells seemed major contributors to the alloresponse.

Sequencing used CD8+ T cells sorted from blood. This chain links TRBV9 with TRBJ2-7; 7 positions match TRBD1. The clonotype originates from a human donor in good health. This CDR3 is CASSVGPGQPYEQYF. CDR3 DNA sequence: TGTGCCAGCAGCGTAGGCCCGGGACAGCCCTACGAGCAGTACTTC.